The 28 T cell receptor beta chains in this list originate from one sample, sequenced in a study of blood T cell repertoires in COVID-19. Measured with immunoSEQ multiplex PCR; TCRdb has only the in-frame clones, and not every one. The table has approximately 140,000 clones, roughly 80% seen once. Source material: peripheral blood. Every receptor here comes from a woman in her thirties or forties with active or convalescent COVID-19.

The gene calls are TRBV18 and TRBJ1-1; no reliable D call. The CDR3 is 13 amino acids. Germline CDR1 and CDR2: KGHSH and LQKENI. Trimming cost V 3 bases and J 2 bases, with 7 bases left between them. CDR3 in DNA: TGTGCCAGCTCACCCCAGGCCAACACTGAAGCTTTCTTT. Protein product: CASSPQANTEAFF.

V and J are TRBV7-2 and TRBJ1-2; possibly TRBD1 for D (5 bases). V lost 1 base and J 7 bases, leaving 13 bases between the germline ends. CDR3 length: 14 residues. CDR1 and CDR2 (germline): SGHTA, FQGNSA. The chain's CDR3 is CASSLEAGIRGYTF. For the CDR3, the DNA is TGTGCCAGCAGCTTAGAGGCAGGGATACGTGGCTACACCTTC.

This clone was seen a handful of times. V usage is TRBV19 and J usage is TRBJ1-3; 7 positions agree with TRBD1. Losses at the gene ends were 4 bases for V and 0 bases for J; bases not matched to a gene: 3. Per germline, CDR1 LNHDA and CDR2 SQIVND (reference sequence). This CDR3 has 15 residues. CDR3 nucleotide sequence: TGTGCCAGTAGTACCGGGGACAGCTCTGGAAACACCATATATTTT. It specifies CASSTGDSSGNTIYF. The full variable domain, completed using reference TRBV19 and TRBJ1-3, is DGGITQSPKYLFRKEGQNVTLSCEQNLNHDAMYWYRQDPGQGLRLIYYSQIVNDFQKGDIAEGYSVSREKKESFPLTVTSAQKNPTAFYLCASSTGDSSGNTIYFGEGSWLTVV.

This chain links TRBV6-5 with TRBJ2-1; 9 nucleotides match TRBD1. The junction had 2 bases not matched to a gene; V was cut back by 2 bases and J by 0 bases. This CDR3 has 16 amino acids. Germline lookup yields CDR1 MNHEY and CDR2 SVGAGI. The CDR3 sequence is CASSYPGQGSYNEQFF. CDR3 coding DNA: TGTGCCAGCAGTTACCCGGGACAGGGCTCCTACAATGAGCAGTTCTTC.

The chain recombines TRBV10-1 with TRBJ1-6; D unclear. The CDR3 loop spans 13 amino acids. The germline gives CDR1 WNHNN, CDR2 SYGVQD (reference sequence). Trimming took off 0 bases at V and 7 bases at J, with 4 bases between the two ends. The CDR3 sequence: CASSESRNSPLHF. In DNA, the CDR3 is TGCGCCAGCAGTGAGTCGAGGAATTCACCCCTCCACTTT.

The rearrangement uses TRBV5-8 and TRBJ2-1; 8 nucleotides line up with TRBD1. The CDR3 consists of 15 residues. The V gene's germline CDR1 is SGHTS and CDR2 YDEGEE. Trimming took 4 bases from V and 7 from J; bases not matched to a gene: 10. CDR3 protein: CASSRGQVGRNEQFF. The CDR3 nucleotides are TGTGCCAGCAGCCGGGGACAGGTGGGACGGAATGAGCAGTTCTTC. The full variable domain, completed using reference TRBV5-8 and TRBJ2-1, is EAGVTQSPTHLIKTRGQQATLRCSPISGHTSVYWYQQALGLGLQFLLWYDEGEERNRGNFPPRFSGRQFPNYSSELNVNALELEDSALYLCASSRGQVGRNEQFFGPGTRLTVL.

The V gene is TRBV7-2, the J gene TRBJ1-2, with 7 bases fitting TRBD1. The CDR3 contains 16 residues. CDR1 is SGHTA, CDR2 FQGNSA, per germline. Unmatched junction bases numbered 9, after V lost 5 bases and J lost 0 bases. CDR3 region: CASSPVGTAPNYGYTF. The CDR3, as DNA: TGTGCCAGCAGCCCCGTGGGGACAGCGCCTAACTATGGCTACACCTTC.

CDR3 protein: CASSPSGGFNYGYTF. For the CDR3, the DNA is TGTGCCAGCAGCCCCTCCGGCGGGTTTAACTATGGCTACACCTTC. The chain couples TRBV9 to TRBJ1-2, with D unclear. CDR3 size: 15 residues. The germline V and J ends were trimmed by 4 bases and 1 base, with 14 bases remaining between them. Looked up from germline, CDR1 is SGDLS and CDR2 is YYNGEE. The whole variable domain, remainder taken from reference TRBV9 and TRBJ1-2, is DSGVTQTPKHLITATGQRVTLRCSPRSGDLSVYWYQQSLDQGLQFLIQYYNGEERAKGNILERFSAQQFPDLHSELNLSSLELGDSALYFCASSPSGGFNYGYTFGSGTRLTVV.

CDR3 DNA: TGTGCCACCTACCGGGTCACTGGAAACACCATATATTTT. Protein: CATYRVTGNTIYF. The chain links TRBV6-5 to TRBJ1-3; D is unclear. The CDR3 extends over 13 amino acids. With 10 bases removed from V and 2 bases from J, the gap between germline ends came to 12 bases. Germline V gene sequence: CDR1 MNHEY, CDR2 SVGAGI.

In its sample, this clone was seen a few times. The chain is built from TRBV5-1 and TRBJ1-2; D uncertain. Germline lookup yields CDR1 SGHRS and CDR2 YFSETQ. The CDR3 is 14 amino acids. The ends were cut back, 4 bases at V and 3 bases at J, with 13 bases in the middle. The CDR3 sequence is CASSLGDKYYGYTF. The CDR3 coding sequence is TGCGCCAGCAGCCTTGGCGACAAGTACTATGGCTACACCTTC.

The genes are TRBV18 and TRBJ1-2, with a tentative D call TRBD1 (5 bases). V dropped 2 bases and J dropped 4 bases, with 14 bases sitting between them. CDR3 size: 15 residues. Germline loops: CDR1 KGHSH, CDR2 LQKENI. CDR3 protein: CASSPRAGQGYGYTF. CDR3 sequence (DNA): TGTGCCAGCTCACCAAGGGCAGGGCAGGGCTATGGCTACACCTTC.

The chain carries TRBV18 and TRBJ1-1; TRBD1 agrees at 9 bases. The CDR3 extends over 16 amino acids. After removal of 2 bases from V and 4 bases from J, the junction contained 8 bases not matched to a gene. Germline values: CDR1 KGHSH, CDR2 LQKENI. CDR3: CASSPGTGTILTEAFF. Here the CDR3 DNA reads TGTGCCAGCTCACCAGGGACAGGGACAATCCTCACTGAAGCTTTCTTT.

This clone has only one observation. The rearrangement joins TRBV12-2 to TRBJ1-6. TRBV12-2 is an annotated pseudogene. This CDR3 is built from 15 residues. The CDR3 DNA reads TGTGCAAGTCGCCCACCGGAGGAACGGAATTCACCCCTCCACTTT. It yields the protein CASRPPEERNSPLHF.

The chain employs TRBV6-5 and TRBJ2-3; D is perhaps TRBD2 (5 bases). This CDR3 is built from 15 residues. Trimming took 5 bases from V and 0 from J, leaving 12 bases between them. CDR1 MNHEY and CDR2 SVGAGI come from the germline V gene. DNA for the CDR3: TGTGCCAGCAGTAGGACTGCCCCTAGCACAGATACGCAGTATTTT. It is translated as CASSRTAPSTDTQYF.

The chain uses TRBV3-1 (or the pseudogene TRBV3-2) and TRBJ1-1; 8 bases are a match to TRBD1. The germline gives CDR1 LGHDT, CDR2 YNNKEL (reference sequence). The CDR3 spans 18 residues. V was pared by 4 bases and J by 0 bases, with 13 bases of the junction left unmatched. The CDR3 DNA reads TGTGCCAGCAGCCCAACGACAGGGGTTATGGGAATGAACACTGAAGCTTTCTTT. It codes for CASSPTTGVMGMNTEAFF.

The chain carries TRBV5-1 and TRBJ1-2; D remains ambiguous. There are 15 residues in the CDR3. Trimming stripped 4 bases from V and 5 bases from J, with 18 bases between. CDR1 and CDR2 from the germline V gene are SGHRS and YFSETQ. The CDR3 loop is CASSSEGRSLYGYTF. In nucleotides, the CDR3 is TGCGCCAGCAGCAGCGAGGGTCGATCCCTTTATGGCTACACCTTC. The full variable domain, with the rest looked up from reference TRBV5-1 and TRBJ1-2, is KAGVTQTPRYLIKTRGQQVTLSCSPISGHRSVSWYQQTPGQGLQFLFEYFSETQRNKGNFPGRFSGRQFSNSRSEMNVSTLELGDSALYLCASSSEGRSLYGYTFGSGTRLTVV.

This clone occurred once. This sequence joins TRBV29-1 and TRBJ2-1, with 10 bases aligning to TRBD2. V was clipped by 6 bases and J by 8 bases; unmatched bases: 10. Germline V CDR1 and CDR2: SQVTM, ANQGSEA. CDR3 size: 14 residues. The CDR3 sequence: CSVPSGGLQDEQFF. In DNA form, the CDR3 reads TGCAGCGTACCTAGCGGGGGCTTACAGGATGAGCAGTTCTTC.

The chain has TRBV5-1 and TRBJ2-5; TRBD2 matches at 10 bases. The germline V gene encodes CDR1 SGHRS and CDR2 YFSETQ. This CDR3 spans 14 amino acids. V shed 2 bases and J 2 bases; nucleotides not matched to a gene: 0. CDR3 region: CASSLLAGQETQYF. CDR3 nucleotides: TGCGCCAGCAGCTTACTAGCGGGACAAGAGACCCAGTACTTC.

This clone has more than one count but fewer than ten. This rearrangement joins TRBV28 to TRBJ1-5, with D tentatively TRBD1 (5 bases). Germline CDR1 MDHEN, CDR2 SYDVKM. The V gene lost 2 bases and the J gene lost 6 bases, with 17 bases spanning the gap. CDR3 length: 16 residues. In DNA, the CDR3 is TGTGCCAGCAGTTTACGGGGCGGGATAGGTGCTCAGCCCCAGCATTTT. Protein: CASSLRGGIGAQPQHF.

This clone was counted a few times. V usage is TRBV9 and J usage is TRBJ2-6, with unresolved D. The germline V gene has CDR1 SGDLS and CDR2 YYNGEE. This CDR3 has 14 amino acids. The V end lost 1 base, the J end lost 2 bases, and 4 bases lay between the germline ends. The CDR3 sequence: CASSVSTGANVLTF. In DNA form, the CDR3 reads TGTGCCAGCAGCGTAAGCACTGGGGCCAACGTCCTGACTTTC.

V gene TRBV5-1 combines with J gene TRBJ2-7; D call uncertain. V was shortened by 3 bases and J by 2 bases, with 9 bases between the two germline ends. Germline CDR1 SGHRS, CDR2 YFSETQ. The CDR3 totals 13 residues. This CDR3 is CASSSENPYEQYF. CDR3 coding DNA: TGCGCCAGCAGCTCCGAGAACCCCTACGAGCAGTACTTC.

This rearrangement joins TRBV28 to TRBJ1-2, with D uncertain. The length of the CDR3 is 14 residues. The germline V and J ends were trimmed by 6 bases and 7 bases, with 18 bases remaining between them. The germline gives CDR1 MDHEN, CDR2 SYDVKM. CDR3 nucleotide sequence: TGTGCCAGCAGGGAGAGTACGTCCGCGGGTGGCTACACCTTC. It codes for CASRESTSAGGYTF.

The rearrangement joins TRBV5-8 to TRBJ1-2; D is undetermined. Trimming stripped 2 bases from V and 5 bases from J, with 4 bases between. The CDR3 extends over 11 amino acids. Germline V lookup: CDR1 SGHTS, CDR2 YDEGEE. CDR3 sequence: CASSFQYGYTF. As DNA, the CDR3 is TGTGCCAGCAGCTTCCAATATGGCTACACCTTC.

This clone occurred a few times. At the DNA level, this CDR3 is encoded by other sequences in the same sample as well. CDR3 bases: TGTGCCAGCAGCTTAGCCAGGGGACGAGGAACTAATGAAAAACTGTTTTTT. The encoded protein is CASSLARGRGTNEKLFF. V and J are TRBV11-2 and TRBJ1-4; weak D call: TRBD1 (6 bases). This CDR3 comprises 17 residues. Germline CDR1 SGHAT, CDR2 FQNNGV. V was cut by 1 base and J by 1 base, with 13 bases left in between.

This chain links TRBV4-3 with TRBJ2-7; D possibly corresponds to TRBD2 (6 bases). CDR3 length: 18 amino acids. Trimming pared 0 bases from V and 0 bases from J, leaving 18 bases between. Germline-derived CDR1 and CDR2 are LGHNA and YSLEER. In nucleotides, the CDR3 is TGCGCCAGCAGCCAAGAATCGAACGGGGGAGTGGTCTCCTACGAGCAGTACTTC. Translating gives CASSQESNGGVVSYEQYF.

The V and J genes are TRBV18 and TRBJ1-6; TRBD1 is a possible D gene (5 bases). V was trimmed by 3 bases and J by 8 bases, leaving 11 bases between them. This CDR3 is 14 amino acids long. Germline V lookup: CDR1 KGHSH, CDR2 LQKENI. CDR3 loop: CASSPTAGDSPLHF. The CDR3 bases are TGTGCCAGCTCACCGACAGCGGGGGATTCACCCCTCCACTTT.

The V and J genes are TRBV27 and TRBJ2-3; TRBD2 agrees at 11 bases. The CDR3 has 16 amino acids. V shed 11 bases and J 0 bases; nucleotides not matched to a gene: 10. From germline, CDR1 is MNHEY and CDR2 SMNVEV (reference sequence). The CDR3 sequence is CAGRPSGGRSTDTQYF. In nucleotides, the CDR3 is TGTGCCGGACGACCTAGCGGGGGGCGTAGCACAGATACGCAGTATTTT.

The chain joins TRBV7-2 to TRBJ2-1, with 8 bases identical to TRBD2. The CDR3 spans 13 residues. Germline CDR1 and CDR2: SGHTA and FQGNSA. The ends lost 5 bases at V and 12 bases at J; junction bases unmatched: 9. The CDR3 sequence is CASSTTSVPMQFF. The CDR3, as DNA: TGTGCCAGCAGCACGACTAGCGTCCCGATGCAGTTCTTC.